This T cell receptor beta chain is drawn from a study of blood T cell repertoires in COVID-19. Study summary: The origin of the acute and convalescent COVID-19 samples was the United States, Italy and Spain.

In germline, CDR1 is LNHDA, CDR2 SQIVND (reference sequence). This CDR3 region has 15 residues. Trimming pared 3 bases from V and 7 bases from J, leaving 16 bases between. Recruitment covered 20 to 25 US areas and drew participants whose ages spanned about 18 to 100 years. Cohort 3 recovery required two negative PCRs, clearance, or symptom resolution. In the authors' methods: Amplified reference gene primers provided the basis for estimating nucleated cell counts. Assay: immunoSEQ multiplex PCR; the TCRdb copy retains only in-frame clones and omits some. The V and J calls and clone size are taken from that table; D and trimming were inferred from the DNA. The profile shows approximately 150,000 clones, 85% of them singletons.

The TCR was taken from a middle-aged woman who had recovered from COVID-19. The sample taken for sequencing was PBMCs or T cells enriched from blood (not recorded which). The chain carries TRBV19 and TRBJ1-5; D unresolved. CDR3 sequence reads: CASSMGMRVNQPQHF. For the CDR3, the DNA is TGTGCCAGTAGTATGGGGATGAGGGTGAACCAGCCCCAGCATTTT. Together with reference TRBV19 and TRBJ1-5, the CDR3 gives the full variable domain: DGGITQSPKYLFRKEGQNVTLSCEQNLNHDAMYWYRQDPGQGLRLIYYSQIVNDFQKGDIAEGYSVSREKKESFPLTVTSAQKNPTAFYLCASSMGMRVNQPQHFGDGTRLSIL.